The 2 T cell receptor beta chains presented below share a single source sample, sequenced in a study of shared clonotypes between healthy human individuals. The method was immunoSEQ multiplex PCR; TCRdb's version includes in-frame clones alone and lacks a portion of them. The sample contains 850,000 to 1,100,000 clones, roughly 80% of which appear only once. The source material was memory CD4+ T cells from PBMCs. Subset described: CD45RA-negative fraction. All receptors come from a man aged 18 to 29 in good health. Some clones in this sample may be carry-over from other donors' samples.

The chain links TRBV5-5 to TRBJ1-2, with 12 bases that match TRBD1. The CDR3 length is 13 residues. Germline V gives CDR1 SGHKS, CDR2 YYEKEE (reference sequence). V lost 4 bases to trimming and J lost 8 bases; unmatched junction nucleotides: 3. CDR3 sequence reads: CASSPGTGGGYTF. The DNA of the CDR3 is TGTGCCAGCAGCCCAGGGACAGGGGGCGGCTACACCTTC.

The chain combines TRBV5-1 with TRBJ2-7; TRBD1 aligns across 10 bases. From germline, CDR1 is SGHRS and CDR2 YFSETQ. V was clipped by 3 bases and J by 6 bases; unmatched bases: 6. This CDR3 is 14 amino acids long. CDR3: CASSSGQGIFEQYF. In DNA, the CDR3 is TGCGCCAGCAGCTCGGGACAGGGGATATTCGAGCAGTACTTC.